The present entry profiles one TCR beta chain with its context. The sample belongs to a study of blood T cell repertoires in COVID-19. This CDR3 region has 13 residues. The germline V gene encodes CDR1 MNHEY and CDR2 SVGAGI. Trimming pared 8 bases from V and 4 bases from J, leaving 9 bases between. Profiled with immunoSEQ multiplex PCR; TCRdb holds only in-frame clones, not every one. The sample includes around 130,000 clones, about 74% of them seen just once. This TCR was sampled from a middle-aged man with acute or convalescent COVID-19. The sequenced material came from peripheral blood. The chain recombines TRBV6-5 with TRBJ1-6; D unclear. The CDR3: CASLAAYNSPLHF. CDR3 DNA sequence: TGTGCCAGCCTAGCAGCTTATAATTCACCCCTCCACTTT.